This T cell receptor beta chain was observed in a study of cytomegalovirus exposure and HLA in healthy donors. Regarding the study as a whole: Later analysis identified 16,951 TCR beta sequences associated with HLA alleles, using a false discovery rate threshold of 0.05. Researchers catalogued some 160 TCR beta chains as cytomegalovirus-associated. A prior analysis recorded that most TCR beta V segments were productive about 87% or about 30% of the time.

In regard to this clone: Its matching antigen is unknown.

60 Vbeta and 13 Jbeta primers were used in PCR. Method: immunoSEQ multiplex PCR; TCRdb's copy keeps in-frame clones and lacks some. The sample lists roughly 98,000 clones; 76% were seen once. Germline assignment: CDR1 MDHEN and CDR2 SYDVKM. The V end lost 6 bases, the J end lost 11 bases, and 13 bases lay between the germline ends. The CDR3 length is 11 residues. What was sequenced was PBMCs. This receptor was taken from a man aged 40-49 years in good health and CMV-seronegative. The chain couples TRBV28 to TRBJ1-1; D gene ambiguous. The CDR3 sequence: CASSDASGAFF. The DNA for the CDR3 is TGTGCCAGCAGCGACGCAAGCGGGGCTTTCTTT.